This T cell receptor (beta chain) was documented in a study of molecular identifiers for immune sequencing clone quantification. Notes on the study in general: Under 1% of molecules in naive cells, but over 99% of effector molecules, belonged to clones above 20 RNA copies.

This clonotype was recorded a few times. Antigen: not known. TCRdb re-called the PCR reads with MiXCR, one entry per CDR3 protein. The sample carries about 300,000 distinct CDR3 sequences, about a fifth recorded once. Germline V gene lookup returns CDR1 KGHDR and CDR2 SFDVKD. The CDR3 spans 20 residues. V lost 0 bases to trimming and J lost 2 bases; unmatched junction nucleotides: 13. This receptor was obtained from a human donor in good health. Some libraries in this study had Jurkat cell RNA spiked in. The sequenced sample was naive CD8+ T cells from blood, with Jurkat cell RNA spiked in. Subset noted: FACS-sorted CD8+CD4-CCR7+CD45RA+ naive T cells. The chain couples TRBV24-1 to TRBJ2-3; 10 bases are shared with TRBD2. The CDR3 is CATSDLHGEREGLITDTQYF. CDR3 nucleotides: TGTGCCACCAGTGATTTGCATGGGGAGCGGGAGGGCCTGATCACAGATACGCAGTATTTT.